This T cell receptor beta chain came from a study of blood T cell repertoires in COVID-19. The V gene end was trimmed by 6 bases and the J gene end by 4 bases; junction bases not matched to a gene: 8. In germline, CDR1 is MNHEY, CDR2 SVGAGI. There are 15 residues in the CDR3. Study processing details: The authors estimated nucleated cell counts from reference gene primer amplification. Here immunoSEQ multiplex PCR was the method, and the copy in TCRdb shows in-frame clones only, minus some. V and J calls and clone size are copied from that table; D and trimming were computed from the DNA. Counted here are 150,000 or so clones, around three quarters occurring once; the ten biggest clones make up roughly 1.5%.

The rearrangement uses TRBV6-5 and TRBJ1-5, with 8 bases that match TRBD1. The sequenced sample consisted of peripheral blood. The sequence was obtained from a man older than 75 with acute or convalescent COVID-19. This CDR3 is CASRPDRAENQPQHF. The CDR3 DNA follows: TGTGCCAGCAGACCGGACAGGGCCGAGAATCAGCCCCAGCATTTT.